Listed below are T cell receptor beta chains from one sample, sequenced in a study of T-cell reconstitution after alpha-beta-depleted transplantation in children. TCRdb used MiXCR to reprocess the PCR reads, holding one entry per CDR3 protein. The sample comprises about 540,000 distinct CDR3 sequences, around 16% of which are singletons, and roughly 3.3% rests with the top ten. The sequenced sample was PBMCs from the stem cell graft donor, obtained from the stem cell graft. Receptor source: a human donor who donated a stem cell graft to a child with acute lymphoblastic leukemia. Each CDR3 is given with its conserved first and last residue. D genes are given only for firm matches. Clone size is stated in some rows and not others, as once, few, many or a class when expanded.

clone_size d_call j_call v_call cdr3_nt cdr3_aa
few NA TRBJ2-1 TRBV5-1 TGCGCCAGCAGCTTGGCCTTACAGGGCCAGGGCTGGAACAATGAGCAGTTCTTC CASSLALQGQGWNNEQFF
NA NA TRBJ2-5 TRBV20-1 TGCAGTGCTGGAACCACCCGGATATACCAAGAGACCCAGTACTTC CSAGTTRIYQETQYF
few TRBD1 TRBJ1-5 TRBV19 TGTGCCAGTAGTCTTCGACAGGGGGCTTGGCCCCAGCATTTT CASSLRQGAWPQHF
few NA TRBJ2-7 TRBV23-1 TGCGCCAGCAGTCAATCTAAGGGCAGCTACGAGCAGTACTTC CASSQSKGSYEQYF
NA TRBD2 TRBJ2-1 TRBV29-1 TGCAGCGTTGAATGGGGGGGAGCGGACCTATACAATGAGCAGTTCTTC CSVEWGGADLYNEQFF
few NA TRBJ1-4 TRBV15 TGTGCCACCAGCCCCCGACGGAGTGCTAATGAAAAACTGTTTTTT CATSPRRSANEKLFF
few NA TRBJ1-3 TRBV20-1 TGCAGTGCTGGAAAACAGCTCTCTGGAAACACCATATATTTT CSAGKQLSGNTIYF
NA TRBD1 TRBJ1-2 TRBV5-1 TGCGCCAGCTGGACAGGGGGAAACTATGGCTACACCTTC CASWTGGNYGYTF
few TRBD1 TRBJ2-7 TRBV5-1 TGCGCCAGCAGCCCCAGCCCGGGACAGGGGTCCCACGAGCAGTACTTC CASSPSPGQGSHEQYF
NA NA TRBJ2-1 TRBV12-3/TRBV12-4 TGTGCCAGCAGCTACTCAGCAAATGAGCAGTTCTTC CASSYSANEQFF
NA NA TRBJ1-1 TRBV2 TGTGCCAGAAACAGGGCGGCGAACACTGAAGCTTTCTTT CARNRAANTEAFF
NA NA TRBJ2-7 TRBV11-2 TGTGCCAGCAGCTCCCTTTTGAGGGAGCAAGCCTACGAGCAGTACTTC CASSSLLREQAYEQYF
few NA TRBJ1-5 TRBV5-1 TGCGCCAGCAGCTTGGTGGCAGGGAGCCAGCCCCAGCATTTT CASSLVAGSQPQHF
few TRBD2 TRBJ2-3 TRBV6-2/TRBV6-3 TGTGCCAGCAGCCACGGACTAGCGGGAGGGCTTTTCGTCCCAACAGATACGCAGTATTTT CASSHGLAGGLFVPTDTQYF
few TRBD2 TRBJ2-5 TRBV5-1 TGCGCCAGCAGCCTAGGGACTAGCGGGAGGGGACAAGAGACCCAGTACTTC CASSLGTSGRGQETQYF
NA NA TRBJ2-7 TRBV19 TGTGCCAGTAGTACCCCCGTGGGGGGTTACGAGCAGTACTTC CASSTPVGGYEQYF
NA NA TRBJ2-4 TRBV7-9 TGTGCCAGCAGCTTGGGCCAAATAGCCAAAAACATTCAGTACTTC CASSLGQIAKNIQYF
few NA TRBJ2-1 TRBV3-1 TGTGCCAGCAGCCAAGTATATCTGGGCAATGAGCAGTTCTTC CASSQVYLGNEQFF
NA NA TRBJ2-2 TRBV20-1 TGCAGTGCTAGGCCAGAACCGGGCCTAAAGAACACCGGGGAGCTGTTTTTT CSARPEPGLKNTGELFF
few NA TRBJ1-5 TRBV6-2/TRBV6-3 TGTGCCAGCAGTTACTTCCCGCAGCCCCAGCATTTT CASSYFPQPQHF
few NA TRBJ2-7 TRBV7-9 TGTGCCAGCAGCTTCAGGACAGCTGGTGGGAATAACGAGCAGTACTTC CASSFRTAGGNNEQYF
few TRBD2 TRBJ2-3 TRBV11-1 TGTGCCAGCAGCGGATATTCACCGGGACTAGCGGGAGGGCTAAGCACAGATACGCAGTATTTT CASSGYSPGLAGGLSTDTQYF
few TRBD2 TRBJ2-5 TRBV19 TGTGCCAGTAGTATTTTCCTAGCGGGAGATGAGACCCAGTACTTC CASSIFLAGDETQYF
few NA TRBJ2-7 TRBV3-1 TGTGCCAGCAGCCAAGCCGGGACACTCCTTTTC CASSQAGTLLF
NA TRBD1 TRBJ2-7 TRBV4-1 TGCGCCAGCAGCCAAGGACAGGGGGTCTCCTACGAGCAGTACTTC CASSQGQGVSYEQYF
once TRBD2 TRBJ2-7 TRBV4-1 TGCGCCAGCAGCCCTCGGACTAGCGGGAGTAAGTACGAGCAGTACTTC CASSPRTSGSKYEQYF
NA TRBD1 TRBJ1-2 TRBV27 TGTGCCAGCAGTCCTCCGGGACAGGGAGGCTATGGCTACACCTTC CASSPPGQGGYGYTF
NA NA TRBJ2-1 TRBV4-1 TGCGCCAGCAGCCCTGAAGCTCCCATCTCATCCTACAATGAGCAGTTCTTC CASSPEAPISSYNEQFF
NA NA TRBJ2-7 TRBV20-1 TGCAGTGCTCAAAGGGGATCTTATACCTACGAGCAGTACTTC CSAQRGSYTYEQYF
NA TRBD1 TRBJ2-3 TRBV11-3 TGTGCCAGCAGCCGGGGGACAGGGCGCACAGATACGCAGTATTTT CASSRGTGRTDTQYF
NA NA TRBJ1-1 TRBV29-1 TGCAGCGTTGCGGGCACTGCGAACACTGAAGCTTTCTTT CSVAGTANTEAFF
few NA TRBJ2-2 TRBV7-9 TGTGCCATAACTTGGACTGGGACCACAACGAACACCGGGGAGCTGTTTTTT CAITWTGTTTNTGELFF
NA NA TRBJ2-3 TRBV7-6 TGTGCCAGCAGCTTAGCGGGAGAGTCAGATACGCAGTATTTT CASSLAGESDTQYF
few NA TRBJ2-5 TRBV11-2 TGTGCCAGCAGCTTATTCCTCGGGGAAGAGACCCAGTACTTC CASSLFLGEETQYF
few NA TRBJ2-1 TRBV5-1 TGCGCCAGCAGCTTGCTCGGCTTTTACCTCAATGAGCAGTTCTTC CASSLLGFYLNEQFF
few TRBD1 TRBJ1-2 TRBV5-5 TGTGCCAGCAGCTGGGACAGGATCGCTAACTATGGCTACACCTTC CASSWDRIANYGYTF
few TRBD1 TRBJ1-2 TRBV12-3/TRBV12-4 TGTGCCAGCAGACCAGGACAGGGGGCGACCGGCTACACCTTC CASRPGQGATGYTF
NA NA TRBJ2-1 TRBV24-1 TGTGCCACCAGTGACTGGGGGCGGAATGATGAGCAGTTCTTC CATSDWGRNDEQFF
NA TRBD1 TRBJ1-1 TRBV7-9 TGTGCCAGCAGCCCCCGACAGGGAAACACTGAAGCTTTCTTT CASSPRQGNTEAFF
NA NA TRBJ1-1 TRBV5-1 TGCGCCAGCACTCGAGGGGACGCTGAAGCTTTCTTT CASTRGDAEAFF
few NA TRBJ1-1 TRBV7-2 TGTGCCAGCAGCGCCACTCCGGACAGTCTCAAGAACACTGAAGCTTTCTTT CASSATPDSLKNTEAFF
few NA TRBJ2-7 TRBV12-3/TRBV12-4 TGTGCCAGCAGTTTCGGAGGGAATTACAGGGTTGACGAGCAGTACTTC CASSFGGNYRVDEQYF
few NA TRBJ2-7 TRBV11-3 TGTGCCAGCAGCTTAGGGCTAGCAAGCGAGCAGTACTTC CASSLGLASEQYF
NA NA TRBJ1-2 TRBV5-8 TGTGCCAGCAGCTTGGAACCCAGACATAACTATGGCTACACCTTC CASSLEPRHNYGYTF
NA TRBD1 TRBJ1-1 TRBV20-1 TGCAGTGCTAGACGGACAGGAACCACTGAAGCTTTCTTT CSARRTGTTEAFF
few TRBD1 TRBJ2-7 TRBV9 TGTGCCAGCAGCGTTTCAGGGGGTAGCTCCTACGAGCAGTACTTC CASSVSGGSSYEQYF
NA TRBD1 TRBJ1-6 TRBV12-3/TRBV12-4 TGTGCCAGCAGCCGGACAGGGGGCGGTTCACCCCTCCACTTT CASSRTGGGSPLHF
NA NA TRBJ1-1 TRBV27 TGTGCCAGCAGTTTCGGGACGGCAGTTGAAGCTTTCTTT CASSFGTAVEAFF
few TRBD2 TRBJ2-1 TRBV12-3/TRBV12-4 TGTGCCAGCAGCCGGACTAGCTCCAATGAGCAGTTCTTC CASSRTSSNEQFF
few NA TRBJ2-3 TRBV25-1 TGTGCCAGCAGTGAAAGGGCCCGAGGAGATACGCAGTATTTT CASSERARGDTQYF
few NA TRBJ2-1 TRBV19 TGTGCCAGTAGTATGGGAAATGAGCAGTTCTTC CASSMGNEQFF
NA TRBD2 TRBJ2-2 TRBV7-2 TGTGCCAGCAGCTTCCCCCGGACTAGCGGGAGTATAGCCGGGGAGCTGTTTTTT CASSFPRTSGSIAGELFF
NA TRBD1 TRBJ1-2 TRBV11-1 TGTGCCAGCAGTTACGGGGGACAGGGACGCTTCTTTAACTATGGCTACACCTTC CASSYGGQGRFFNYGYTF
NA TRBD2 TRBJ2-1 TRBV24-1 TGTGCCACCAGTGATCCCGGACTAGCGGGAGGCCCTGCTGGAGGTGAGCAGTTCTTC CATSDPGLAGGPAGGEQFF
few TRBD2 TRBJ2-1 TRBV20-1 TGCAGTGCATGGACTAGCGGGAGGGCCAACAATGAGCAGTTCTTC CSAWTSGRANNEQFF
NA TRBD2 TRBJ2-1 TRBV29-1 TGCAGCGTTGGAGGGACTAGCGGTACTTCCTACAATGAGCAGTTCTTC CSVGGTSGTSYNEQFF
NA NA TRBJ2-2 TRBV6-5 TGTGCCAGCAGTTACTCTCTGGGTACTAGCCACGCGAACACCGGGGAGCTGTTTTTT CASSYSLGTSHANTGELFF